This T cell receptor (beta chain) was sequenced in a study of T cell responses to AZD1222 COVID-19 vaccine. Notes on the study in general: All repertoire sampling was performed exclusively after the peak T cell response.

A remark on this clone: Its antigen remains unidentified. Within the sample, other DNA sequences also encode this same CDR3.

The protocol was immunoSEQ multiplex PCR, while the TCRdb copy is restricted to in-frame clones and leaves out a portion. The sample yields some 100,000 clones, around 87% seen once. The CDR3 spans 16 residues. The trim removed 3 bases at V and 6 bases at J, leaving 5 bases unmatched. Germline CDR1 SGHKS, CDR2 YYEKEE (reference sequence). The sequence was collected from an adult in good health. This material consisted of peripheral blood, taken on day 0 of MenACWY control vaccination. The rearrangement links TRBV5-5 to TRBJ2-3; TRBD2 matches at 15 bases. This chain's CDR3 is CASSSGTSGGRDTQYF. In DNA form, the CDR3 reads TGTGCCAGCAGCTCGGGGACTAGCGGGGGGCGGGATACGCAGTATTTT.